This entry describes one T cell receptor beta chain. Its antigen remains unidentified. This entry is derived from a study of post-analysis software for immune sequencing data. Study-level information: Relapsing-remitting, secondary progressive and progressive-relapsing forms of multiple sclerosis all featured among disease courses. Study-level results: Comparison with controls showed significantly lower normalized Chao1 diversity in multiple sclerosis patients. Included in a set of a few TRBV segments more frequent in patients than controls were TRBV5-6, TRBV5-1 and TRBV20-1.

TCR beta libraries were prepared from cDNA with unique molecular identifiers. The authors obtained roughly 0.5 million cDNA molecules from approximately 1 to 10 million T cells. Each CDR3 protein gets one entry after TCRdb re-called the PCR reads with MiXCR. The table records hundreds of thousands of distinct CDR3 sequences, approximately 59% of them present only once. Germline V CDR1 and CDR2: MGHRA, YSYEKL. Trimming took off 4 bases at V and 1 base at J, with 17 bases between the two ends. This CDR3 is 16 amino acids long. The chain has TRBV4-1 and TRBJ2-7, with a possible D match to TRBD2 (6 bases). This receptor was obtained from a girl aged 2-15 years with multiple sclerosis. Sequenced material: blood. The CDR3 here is CASSRLFSGPSYEQYF. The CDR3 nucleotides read TGCGCCAGCAGCCGACTTTTTAGCGGTCCTTCCTACGAGCAGTACTTC.